This TCR beta chain stems from a study of patients and donors after allogeneic stem cell transplantation. The V end lost 3 bases, the J end lost 2 bases, and 13 bases lay between the germline ends. This CDR3 contains 14 residues. The V gene's germline CDR1 is SQVTM and CDR2 ANQGSEA. This clonotype was seen only a few times. TCRdb fed the RT-PCR reads into MiXCR, producing one record per CDR3 protein. The data show 150,000 to 200,000 distinct CDR3 sequences, nearly 25% seen once. Sequencing used blood, either unsorted or a sorted T cell fraction (not recorded which). The J gene is TRBJ1-1, the V gene TRBV29-1; D not certain. The receptor was derived from a human donor who was either an allogeneic HSCT recipient or a stem cell or donor lymphocyte infusion donor (not recorded which). It is not recorded whose cells these are; they may come from a transplant donor. The CDR3 is CSVERRRVNTEAFF. The CDR3 coding sequence is TGCAGCGTTGAGCGGCGGAGGGTCAACACTGAAGCTTTCTTT.